This TCR beta chain was sequenced for a study of blood T cell repertoires in COVID-19 (dated by TCRdb to about 2020). Background for the entire study: Collaborator samples came from the United States, Italy and Spain and covered acute and convalescent phases of COVID-19. The repertoires were released in a freely available public database intended as a resource for research on the immune response to SARS-CoV-2. HLA class I and class II types, where available, came from metadata supplied by the sample provider rather than from assay-based typing. Subjects who had been exposed to COVID-19, were actively infected with it, or had recovered from it provided the deeply sampled blood TCRbeta repertoires that made up the dataset. The prospective study material was composed of cDNA or gDNA derived from T cells, B-cell-depleted T cells, or PBMCs. Samples were obtained from the ongoing ImmuneRACE study (first 160 participants) and from 950 to 1,500 subjects provided by 6 global collaborators. Sample metadata almost always included a de-identified subject ID, COVID-19 status, age in years and sex. Overall results and qualifications from the work: How much clinical and demographic metadata was included differed by source and by participant, and the metadata was provided uncurated.

TCRbeta CDR3 regions were amplified from genomic DNA by means of the immunoSEQ Assay, a bias-controlled multiplex PCR. The study's own analysis went as follows. Nucleated cell counts per sample were estimated from amplification of reference gene primers within the assay. Sequence reads were collapsed and filtered to measure the absolute abundance of every unique TCRbeta CDR3 rearrangement. Productive Simpson clonality was computed per sample as the square root of Simpson's diversity index over productive rearrangements. As stored in TCRdb, this immuneACCESS dataset retains in-frame rearrangements with V and J assigned. A fraction of the clones does not appear; measured against another copy, unresolved V genes explain less than half of the discrepancy, and the remainder lacks a known reason. V, J and clone size derive from that table, while D and trimming were established from the DNA sequence. The sample data list approximately 170,000 clones, and 90% to 95% of these were observed just once. Less than 2% of the sample is taken by the ten largest.

At one collaborating source in Seattle, patients were enrolled during active infection and were followed longitudinally through the course of disease. The collaborating institutions used their own protocols to collect whole blood in K2EDTA tubes. Collaborator samples were shipped for TCRbeta analysis as frozen whole blood, isolated PBMCs, or DNA extracted from either sample type. Points on this clone: Its binding antigen is unknown. No base-level quality is on record; no much larger clone is a single base apart.

The germline V gene yields SGHTA for CDR1 and FQGNSA for CDR2. V is shortened by 1 base, J by 10 bases, and the region joining them spans 20 bases. From the cysteine up to the phenylalanine, the CDR3 has a length of 17 residues. The read is trimmed to its CDR3 DNA, 51 bases read in frame from base 1. Source material: peripheral blood. The sequence is built from TRBV7-2 and TRBJ1-6; the best D guess is TRBD1, with 5 bases matching. The TCR sequence derives from a woman aged 55-69 years with COVID-19, enrolled during active disease. The DNA sequence reads TGTGCCAGCAGCTTAGGGGCCGGGGGACTCTTGGGGTCACCCCTCCACTTT. Its protein product is CASSLGAGGLLGSPLHF.